This TCR beta chain derives from a study of neurological immune-mediated disorders. Across the study: Relapsing-remitting disease was seen in about 90% of the roughly 35 multiple sclerosis patients, and secondary progressive disease was seen in 3.

This clonotype was found many times. Its antigen is not identified. With a much larger clone just one base away, this may be a read error. Each TCR transcript was tagged with a 10-nucleotide random UMI during 5'RACE. TCRdb redid the calling of the 5' RACE reads with MiXCR, one entry per CDR3 protein. The repertoire holds 70,000 or so distinct CDR3 sequences, with less than 5.5% as singletons. Study-wide results and caveats: The level of TCR clonal expansion was highest in patients with HTLV-1-associated myelopathy and lowest in multiple sclerosis, where it fell below the level seen in healthy controls.

The length of the CDR3 is 12 residues. Germline values: CDR1 DFQATT, CDR2 SNEGSKA (reference sequence). V was pared by 4 bases and J by 8 bases, with 12 bases between. J is TRBJ2-1 and V is TRBV20-1; D may be TRBD1 (6 bases). Sequencing was carried out using PBMCs. The sequence came from a woman aged 30 to 39 with multiple sclerosis. CDR3 DNA sequence: TGCAGTGCTACCACAGGGATTCATGAGCAGTTCTTC. This translates into CSATTGIHEQFF.